This T cell receptor beta chain comes out of a study of cytomegalovirus exposure and HLA in healthy donors (dated by TCRdb to 2015 to 2018). Broadly, across the study: According to an earlier analysis of several hundred of the donors, roughly 180 million T cells yielded roughly 110 million unique TCR beta sequences and roughly 280 Gb of sequence data. Rather than drawing on any new phenotypic data, the later analysis identified candidate immune exposures from TCR beta sequences and the way those sequences occurred across donors. The study combined high-throughput TCR immunosequencing, statistical association of individual TCRs with disease status, and machine learning to predict cytomegalovirus infection status. Five DR-DQ haplotypes were handled as single units for association and clustering, since linkage in the cohort was strong. The study aimed to test whether cataloging public T cell receptors could reveal signatures of past pathogen exposure. Among some 410 genotyped donors of the cohort, an average of roughly 230,000 unique TCR beta nucleotide sequences was sequenced per donor, of which about 18% were non-productive. Roughly 300 gigabases of sequencing data and roughly 90 million unique TCR sequences were included in an early release covering roughly 700 HLA-typed donors. Among the roughly 410 genotyped donors, more than 70% belonged to the genetic ancestry cluster associated with self-reported Caucasian donors. A later analysis re-examined previously published TCR beta repertoires from hundreds of donors and added high-resolution HLA genotyping to investigate patterns of TCR occurrence. A separate validation cohort of 90 to 150 different subjects was used in addition to the roughly 620-subject first cohort. HLA typing included class I and class II loci at four-digit resolution. In a later genetic analysis, genome-wide SNP genotypes for about 55% of the roughly 670 donors were used, and that subset was treated as a discovery cohort. An earlier analysis of around 640 of the donors used high-throughput TCR beta sequencing to judge whether each TCR beta V gene segment behaved as functional or pseudogenic. Typing coverage varied by locus: roughly 629-630 donors for A, B, C, DRB1 and DQB1; roughly 520 for DQA1; 606 for DPA1; approximately 470 for DPB1. The T cell repertoires of some 670 subjects were profiled by immunosequencing and related to cytomegalovirus serostatus. Donor age, sex, ethnicity and CMV serostatus were compiled alongside the repertoire data. All discovery cohort repertoires had been generated on a single sequencing platform. Here is what the overall study found, with its caveats: Most TCR sequences were seen in very few donors, while some public TCRs were found in many individuals. Linkage disequilibrium might explain the correlated functional status among segregating V segments, but an unknown experimental factor could not be ruled out. In a later analysis, TCR association rates were found to vary across HLA loci, with the most associated TCRs seen for DRB1 alleles and the fewest for HLA-C alleles. The authors suggested that the approach could potentially be generalized to other disease states and immunological phenotypes. Only TCR beta chains were sequenced in this cohort, and the absence of alpha or paired-chain data limited detectable features. A further reported finding was that TCR beta sequences accurately predicted the HLA-A and HLA-B alleles for most subjects in the first cohort. Roughly uniform sequencing depth across donors was assumed in presence/absence analyses, although this assumption may not hold. A later analysis reported that several top co-occurrence clusters appeared linked to parvovirus B19, influenza, CMV and Epstein-Barr virus. Compared with the roughly 670-donor mean, donors in an Asian-associated ancestry cluster had fewer N-insertions in productive TCRs, according to a later genetic analysis. CMV serostatus was the only immune exposure information available for the cohort. A few of the identified cytomegalovirus-associated TCR beta chains were confirmed in vitro to be specific for cytomegalovirus antigens. When HLA alleles, especially DR and DQ, strongly co-occurred, attributing TCR associations to individual alleles was difficult. In a later analysis, some 17,000 TCR beta sequences were associated with specific HLA alleles at a false discovery rate of 0.05. The earlier analysis of almost 600 of the donors excluded some 16 rarely observed V segments, including chromosome 9 orphons, because counts were too low. The sequencing pipeline was judged likely to have produced a cluster of highly shared sequence variants as a technical artifact. The classifier was reported to diagnose cytomegalovirus status with high specificity and sensitivity in both the original and validation cohorts. In a later analysis, most CMV-associated TCR beta chains were found to appear HLA-restricted, with HLA associations seemingly driven largely by CMV exposure. In an earlier analysis of roughly 500 of the donors, most TCR beta V segments appeared in productive rearrangements about 87% or about 30% of the time, broadly matching IMGT annotations. V-gene and J-gene trimming of TCR beta chains was associated with a missense DCLRE1C variant in a later genetic analysis, and the association was replicated in an independent cohort. The study listed 150 to 200 TCR beta chains as associated with cytomegalovirus. A later analysis found that HLA-associated TCR beta chains were more clonally expanded and had lower generation probabilities than equally common non-associated chains. Because some donors lacked HLA typing at each locus, the association tests relied only on the typed subset. Some IMGT-functional V segments, including TRBV6-2 and TRBV6-3, could not be told apart with the 87-base-pair reads, so those segments were excluded.

CDR3 length: 14 amino acids, cysteine to phenylalanine. Only CDR3 DNA is held: 42 bases, read in frame from base 1. Sequences MNHNS (CDR1) and SASEGT (CDR2) are obtained from the germline V gene. Deletion took 3 bases off V and 6 bases off J, with a span of 12 bases between the germline ends. The cohort comprised 670 or so healthy bone marrow donors. All cohort members were sampled while nominally healthy, although unrecorded immune exposures were likely present. The donor was CMV seropositive and belonged to the group of 250 to 300 seropositive cohort members. A peripheral blood sample was provided by each donor, and peripheral blood mononuclear cells were used for TCR beta sequencing. Genomic DNA extraction from the blood cell samples was performed with the Qiagen DNeasy Blood Extraction Kit. Receptors were amplified or captured by the immunoSEQ multiplex PCR assay. A mixture of 60 forward primers for TCR Vbeta segments and 13 reverse primers for TCR Jbeta segments was used in the multiplex PCR. A multiplex PCR assay on genomic DNA amplified the CDR3 region of rearranged TCR beta genes. The amplified TCR beta libraries were sequenced on the Illumina HiSeq System as 87-base-pair reads. In the authors' own workflow: In a later analysis, 77 million or so unique TCR beta chains were counted across the roughly 700 repertoires, and some 10 million of these chains were shared by at least two donors. Raw reads were error-corrected and collapsed into unique sequences by a nearest-neighbor algorithm in which closely related sequences were merged to remove PCR and sequencing errors. Alignment of CDR3 sequences to IMGT reference sequences was used to assign V, D and J gene segments. Each retained sequence needed at least a six-nucleotide match to both a V gene segment and a J gene segment. Rearrangements were called productive when the CDR3 lacked stop codons and stayed in frame with V and J; all others were non-productive. Following IMGT convention, CDR3 was defined as the stretch from the second conserved V-encoded cysteine up to the conserved J-encoded phenylalanine. The earlier analysis of a few hundred of the donors excluded any sequence lacking an unambiguous match to a single V gene segment. An earlier analysis of roughly 590 of the donors called V segments functional above 56.7% productive rearrangements and segregating when the between-donor standard deviation exceeded 5%. A statistical classification framework was built for diagnosing cytomegalovirus status from the catalog of TCR beta chain sequences. In a later analysis, TCR nucleotide sequences were compared against IMGT/GENE-DB human TR gene sequences so that V and J genes could be assigned. In a later analysis, CDR3 sequences and most-parsimonious VDJ recombination scenarios were assigned using the TCRdist pipeline. A later analysis defined each TCR beta chain by its CDR3 amino acid sequence plus V-gene family, and excluded reads lacking a unique V-gene family. To address suspected cross-contamination and a sequencing artifact, a later analysis removed under 600 highly shared, low-generation-probability nucleotide sequences. In a later analysis, a clonal expansion index was calculated for each public chain from normalized within-repertoire ranks of inferred template counts. A later analysis computed generation probabilities with a VDJ recombination model fitted to out-of-frame rearrangements, and checked the results against IGoR. Hypergeometric tests were used in a later analysis to score TCR-TCR, TCR-HLA and TCR-CMV co-occurrence, with a repertoire-size bias correction applied to the TCR pairs. A later analysis estimated false discovery rates by permuting HLA or CMV assignments 20 times. A later analysis grouped co-occurring TCRs with DBSCAN, adding TCRdist sequence similarity when clustering within HLA-allele-positive subsets. For co-occurrence clustering, repertoires with fewer than 30,000 or more than 120,000 public chains were excluded, along with five repertoires with anomalous nucleotide sharing. The table was pulled from immuneACCESS by TCRdb, which kept in-frame rearrangements only. Such tables lose some clones; where checked, under half of the loss comes from unresolved V genes, and the rest has no known cause. V, J and clone size are those of that table, while D and trimming were read from the DNA. The sample table includes fewer than 85,000 clones. The ten largest clones represent approximately 15% of the sample.

Note on this clone: The clone's antigen remains unknown. Different DNA sequences within this sample yield the same CDR3.

Sequencing was carried out using PBMCs. This sequence originates from a man in his fifties in good health and CMV-seropositive. In this chain, TRBV6-1 is recombined with TRBJ1-5; no D gene can be assigned with confidence. This receptor has the CDR3 CASSDSQAGQPQHF. DNA sequence: TGTGCCAGCAGTGATTCCCAGGCGGGTCAGCCCCAGCATTTT.